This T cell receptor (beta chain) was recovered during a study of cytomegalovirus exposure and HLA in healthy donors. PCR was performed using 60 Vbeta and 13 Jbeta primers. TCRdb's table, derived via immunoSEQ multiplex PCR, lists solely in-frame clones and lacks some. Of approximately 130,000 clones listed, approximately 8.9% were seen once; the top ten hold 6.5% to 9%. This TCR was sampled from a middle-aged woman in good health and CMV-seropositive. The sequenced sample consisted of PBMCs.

The CDR3 is CASSLWTGGENEAFF. The CDR3 bases are TGTGCCAGCAGCCTGTGGACAGGGGGCGAGAATGAAGCTTTCTTT. The rearrangement joins TRBV7-8 to TRBJ1-1; 11 bases line up with TRBD1. The CDR3 is 15 amino acids. The germline CDR1 and CDR2 sequences are SGHVS and FQNEAQ. V lost 5 bases to trimming and J lost 7 bases; unmatched junction nucleotides: 9.